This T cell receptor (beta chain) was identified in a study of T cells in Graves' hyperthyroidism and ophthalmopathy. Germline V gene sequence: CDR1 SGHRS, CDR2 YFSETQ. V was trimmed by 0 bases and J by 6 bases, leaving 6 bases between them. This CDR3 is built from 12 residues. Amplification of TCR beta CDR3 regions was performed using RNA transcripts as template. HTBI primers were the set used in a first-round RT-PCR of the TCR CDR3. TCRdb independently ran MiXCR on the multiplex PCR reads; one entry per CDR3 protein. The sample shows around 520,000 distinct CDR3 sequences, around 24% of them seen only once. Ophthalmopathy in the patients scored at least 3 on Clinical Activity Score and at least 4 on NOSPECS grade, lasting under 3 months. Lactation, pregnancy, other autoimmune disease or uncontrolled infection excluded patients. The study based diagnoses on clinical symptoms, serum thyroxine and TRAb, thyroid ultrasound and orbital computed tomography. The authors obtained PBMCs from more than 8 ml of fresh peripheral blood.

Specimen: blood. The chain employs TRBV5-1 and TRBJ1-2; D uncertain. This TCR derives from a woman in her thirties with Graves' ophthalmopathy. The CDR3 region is CASSLAQNGYTF. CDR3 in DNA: TGCGCCAGCAGCTTGGCACAGAATGGCTACACCTTC.